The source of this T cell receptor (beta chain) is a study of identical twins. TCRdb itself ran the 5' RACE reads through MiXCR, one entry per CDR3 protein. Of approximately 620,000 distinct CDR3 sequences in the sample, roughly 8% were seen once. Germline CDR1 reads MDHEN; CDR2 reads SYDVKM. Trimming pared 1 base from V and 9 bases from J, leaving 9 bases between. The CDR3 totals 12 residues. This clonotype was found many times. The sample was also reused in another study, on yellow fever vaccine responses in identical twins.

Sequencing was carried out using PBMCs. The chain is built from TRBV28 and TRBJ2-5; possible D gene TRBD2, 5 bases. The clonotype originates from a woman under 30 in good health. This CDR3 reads CASSLSHGAQYF. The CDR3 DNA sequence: TGTGCCAGCAGTTTATCCCACGGGGCCCAGTACTTC.